This T cell receptor (beta chain) was retrieved from a study of T cells expressing NK-cell markers (dated by TCRdb to about 2020). Turning to the overall study: Under ten donors provided sorted CD3+CD56+NKG2C+, CD3+CD56+NKG2C- and CD3+CD56-NKG2C+ T-cell subsets, whose TCR beta-chain repertoires were profiled. Among the eight sequenced donors, only one was HCMV-seronegative, while the other seven were HCMV-seropositive. Randomly selected healthy volunteers, three men and five women, were used as the eight sequenced donors. Illumina HiSeq 2000/2500, MiSeq or NextSeq was used to sequence libraries as 2 x 150 bp reads. What the research found in general, with its limitations: Whether the expanded NKG2C-expressing T cell clones were specific for HCMV antigens remained unclear. Those dominant clonotypes were again the most abundant among CD3+CD56-NKG2C+ cells in a few donors, at roughly 25-60.1%. In several donors, the dominant CD3+CD56+NKG2C+ clonotypes were found to rank among the top 10 CD8+ clonotypes and to make up roughly 1.0-7.5% of CD8+ T cells.

The sequencer listed for this sample is Illumina HiSeq 2000. The TCR beta cDNA libraries were made using 5'RACE template switching, a step that added both a universal primer site and unique molecular identifiers. Priming for cDNA synthesis came from the TCR beta constant segment, and two successive PCR amplification steps followed. Per the source publication's procedure: MIGEC was used to demultiplex reads and group reads by UMI, and MiTCR was used to assemble and quantify clonotypes. To remove erroneous sequences, TCR cDNA sequences were retained only when supported by two or more reads. Downstream repertoire analysis used the tcR package, and clonotypes were matched across fractions by CDR3 nucleotide sequence plus V segment. VDJmatch was used to annotate antigen specificity against VDJdb, with one amino acid substitution allowed in CDR3. After TCRdb reprocessed the reads, each CDR3 protein sequence was kept as one row, without DNA. These V and J calls rely on TCRdb rather than the paper's analysis. The sample's clone listing holds hundreds of thousands of distinct CDR3 sequences. Roughly 3.5% of the sample comes from the top ten.

The CDR3 covers 15 residues, taking in both the cysteine and the phenylalanine. Only the protein is available. Per the germline V gene (reference sequence), MNHEY is the CDR1 and SMNVEV is the CDR2. HCMV serostatus was determined by detecting HCMV-specific IgG in serum with a commercial ELISA kit. Peripheral blood mononuclear cells were isolated from blood by Ficoll density gradient centrifugation. Concerning this clonotype: Its antigen remains unidentified.

Rearrangement joined TRBV27 to TRBJ2-7; TCRdb gives TRBD1 as the D gene, but with no DNA this cannot be confirmed. The sequenced sample was blood T cells: a sorted CD56 or NKG2C T cell subset, CD4+ or CD8+ T cells, or bulk PBMC T cells (not recorded which). This clonotype was obtained from a man younger than 35 in good health. Donor details come from another sample of the same person, matched by shared clones. The CDR3 region has the sequence CASSPNRDTPYEQYF.